This T cell receptor beta chain stems from a study of T cell responses to AZD1222 COVID-19 vaccine. The study, taken as a whole, reports: Targets within unmutated variant regions were reportedly found for nearly half of spike-specific TCRs. In all cases, repertoires were sampled only after the peak T cell response.

The CDR3 totals 16 residues. Looked up from germline, CDR1 is MNHNS and CDR2 is SASEGT. With 1 base removed from V and 6 bases from J, the gap between germline ends came to 13 bases. As concerns this clone: The antigen remains undetermined.

Clones were sequenced by immunoSEQ multiplex PCR, and TCRdb holds only the in-frame ones, with some missing. The data show 150,000 to 200,000 clones, about 88% seen once. The chain uses TRBV6-1 and TRBJ1-6; a weak D match, TRBD1 (6 bases). This sequence originates from an adult in good health. The input for sequencing was peripheral blood, taken on day 0 of AZD1222 vaccination. The chain's CDR3 is CASSEGRGALNSPLHF. The DNA for the CDR3 is TGTGCCAGCAGTGAAGGGCGGGGGGCGCTTAATTCACCCCTCCACTTT.